This T cell receptor (beta chain) is drawn from a study of response to subunit inactivated influenza vaccine. The study's findings and limits: Authors suggested seasonal influenza vaccinations each recruit few new T cells.

Each CDR3 protein is one row after TCRdb ran MiXCR on the RT-PCR reads. The table lists 490,000 or so distinct CDR3 sequences, 7.6% of them singletons, with over 10% in the top ten. This clonotype was observed at least ten times. Its antigen remains unidentified. The germline V gene has CDR1 SGHRS and CDR2 YFSETQ. The CDR3 spans 15 residues. With 1 base clipped from V and 4 bases from J, the junction kept 6 bases outside the gene matches. The sequence came from a man between 50 and 70 years old who received an inactivated influenza vaccine. The source material was PBMCs from blood, sampled about 23 months after vaccination. The V call is TRBV5-1, the J call TRBJ2-3, with 7 bases fitting TRBD2. The CDR3 DNA follows: TGCGCCAGCAGCTTGTCCCCAGGGAGGGCAGATACGCAGTATTTT. Its translation is CASSLSPGRADTQYF.